Below, 28 T cell receptor beta chains from the same sample are listed, as sequenced in a study of blood T cell repertoires in COVID-19. TCRdb's copy holds only in-frame clones and misses some; the assay was immunoSEQ multiplex PCR. Found here are fewer than 250,000 clones, 65% to 90% of them singletons; the top ten hold more than 8.5%. Sequenced sample: PBMCs or T cells enriched from blood (not recorded which). Receptor source: a woman aged 50 to 65 with acute COVID-19.

In this sample, this clone turned up a few times. The chain is built from TRBV5-1 and TRBJ2-2, with 12 positions matching TRBD2. This CDR3 is 16 amino acids long. With V trimmed by 3 bases and J by 6 bases, 6 bases remained unmatched. The germline V gene encodes CDR1 SGHRS and CDR2 YFSETQ. CDR3 amino acids: CASSSRLAGESGELFF. The CDR3 coding sequence is TGCGCCAGCAGCTCTAGACTAGCGGGAGAATCCGGGGAGCTGTTTTTT.

The chain uses TRBV18 and TRBJ2-5; D is unresolved. V dropped 5 bases and J dropped 5 bases, with 12 bases sitting between them. There are 13 residues in the CDR3. Germline V gives CDR1 KGHSH, CDR2 LQKENI. The CDR3 DNA is TGTGCCAGCTCATTCTCCGTATCGGAGACCCAGTACTTC. Translation gives CASSFSVSETQYF.

The V call is TRBV4-2, the J call TRBJ1-5; 7 bases map to TRBD1. The CDR3 has 16 amino acids. V dropped 0 bases and J dropped 4; count of bases not matched to a gene: 6. CDR1 LGHNA and CDR2 YNFKEQ come from the germline V gene. DNA for the CDR3: TGTGCCAGCAGCCAAGAGAGGGGACAGCCAAATCAGCCCCAGCATTTT. It specifies CASSQERGQPNQPQHF.

V is TRBV7-2 and J is TRBJ2-1; the match to TRBD1 covers 7 bases. J lost 7 bases, V lost 5 bases, and 11 bases had no gene match. The CDR3 totals 15 residues. The germline V gene has CDR1 SGHTA and CDR2 FQGNSA. The CDR3 region is CASSLTGVGRNEQFF. The DNA for the CDR3 is TGTGCCAGCAGCCTCACAGGGGTAGGACGGAATGAGCAGTTCTTC.

This clone has more than one count but fewer than ten. The V call is TRBV5-4, the J call TRBJ2-7, with TRBD2 as a possible D gene (6 bases). The CDR3 is 13 residues long. Germline V gene data show CDR1 as SGHNT and CDR2 as YYREEE (reference sequence). The germline V and J ends were trimmed by 4 bases and 7 bases, with 15 bases remaining between them. CDR3 residues: CASSLGGIPEQYF. In nucleotides, the CDR3 is TGTGCCAGCAGCCTAGGCGGGATACCGGAGCAGTACTTC.

V is TRBV5-4 and J is TRBJ2-6; D is uncertain. V lost 0 bases, J lost 4 bases, and 8 bases lay in between. The CDR3 consists of 15 residues. CDR1 SGHNT and CDR2 YYREEE come from the germline V gene (reference sequence). This chain's CDR3 is CASSLGGTGANVLTF. The CDR3 coding sequence is TGTGCCAGCAGCTTGGGAGGTACCGGGGCCAACGTCCTGACTTTC.

The chain is built from TRBV13 and TRBJ2-3; 12 nucleotides line up with TRBD2. V gave up 2 bases and J gave up 6 bases; unmatched junction bases: 0. The CDR3 contains 14 residues. The germline V gene has CDR1 PRHDT and CDR2 FYEKMQ (reference sequence). The CDR3 DNA follows: TGTGCCAGCAGCTTACTAGCGGGGGGGGATACGCAGTATTTT. This encodes CASSLLAGGDTQYF.

The chain has TRBV7-3 and TRBJ2-3; 7 positions match TRBD2. Looked up from germline, CDR1 is SGHTA and CDR2 is FQGTGA. CDR3 length equals 14 residues. With 3 bases clipped from V and 9 bases from J, the junction kept 9 bases outside the gene matches. The CDR3 region has the DNA TGTGCCAGCAGCTTGAACCCCCGAGCGGGAACGCAGTATTTT. It specifies CASSLNPRAGTQYF.

CDR3 sequence reads: CASSLDRHPNTEAFF. The CDR3 region has the DNA TGTGCCAGCAGCTTAGACAGACACCCGAACACTGAAGCTTTCTTT. V is TRBV11-2 and J is TRBJ1-1; no clear D gene. The germline V and J ends were trimmed by 0 bases and 1 base, with 9 bases remaining between them. This CDR3 is 15 amino acids long. CDR1 is SGHAT, CDR2 FQNNGV, per germline.

The V gene is TRBV2, the J gene TRBJ2-7, with D tentatively TRBD2 (5 bases). The germline gives CDR1 SNHLY, CDR2 FYNNEI. CDR3 length: 16 residues. With 10 bases removed from V and 0 bases from J, the gap between germline ends came to 22 bases. CDR3 nucleotides: TGTGCCACCTCAGGCCGTGACACTAGTCCCTCCTACGAGCAGTACTTC. Encoded protein: CATSGRDTSPSYEQYF.

The table lists this clone with a count of one. The rearrangement joins TRBV6-5 to TRBJ1-5, with D perhaps matching TRBD1 (5 bases). Germline CDR1 is MNHEY and CDR2 is SVGAGI. The CDR3 extends over 14 amino acids. V lost 2 bases, J lost 6 bases, and 11 bases lay in between. DNA for the CDR3: TGTGCCAGCAGTTACACGCGACAGTTTCAGCCCCAGCATTTT. Its translation: CASSYTRQFQPQHF.

The chain employs TRBV6-5 and TRBJ1-6, with TRBD1 matching over 10 bases. The V segment lost 7 bases and the J segment 4 bases; nucleotides outside the gene matches: 4. Germline CDR1 MNHEY, CDR2 SVGAGI. CDR3 length equals 15 residues. The CDR3 protein is CASNPGQGYNSPLHF. CDR3 DNA sequence: TGTGCCAGCAACCCGGGACAGGGGTATAATTCACCCCTCCACTTT.

This chain connects TRBV27 to TRBJ2-1; 10 bases agree with TRBD1. In germline, CDR1 is MNHEY, CDR2 SMNVEV (reference sequence). Trimming removed 4 bases from V and 5 bases from J; junction bases left unmatched: 8. The CDR3 has 16 residues. This CDR3 is CASSSYDRGRNNEQFF. The CDR3 DNA is TGTGCCAGCAGTTCATACGACAGGGGGCGTAACAATGAGCAGTTCTTC.

This chain links TRBV12-3 or TRBV12-4 with TRBJ2-2, with 7 bases aligning to TRBD1. This CDR3 region has 13 residues. V trimming: 6 bases; J trimming: 9 bases; junction bases outside the gene matches: 7. CDR3 nucleotides: TGTGCCAGCAGGACGACAGGGAACAGGGAGCTGTTTTTT. Its translation is CASRTTGNRELFF.

DNA for the CDR3: TGTGCCAGCAGCGTGAGCGGGAGGGCCGAGAGCGATGAGCAGTTCTTC. Amino acid sequence: CASSVSGRAESDEQFF. J is TRBJ2-1 and V is TRBV9, with TRBD2 matching over 10 bases. Looked up from germline, CDR1 is SGDLS and CDR2 is YYNGEE. V shed 2 bases, J shed 8 bases, and the junction held 10 bases outside the gene matches. CDR3 size: 16 residues.

V usage is TRBV5-5 and J usage is TRBJ2-7, with 7 bases fitting TRBD1. The germline V gene has CDR1 SGHKS and CDR2 YYEKEE (reference sequence). The junction had 6 bases not matched to a gene; V was cut back by 4 bases and J by 5 bases. The CDR3 length is 13 residues. The CDR3 here is CASSPQGDHEQYF. The CDR3 DNA is TGTGCCAGCAGCCCCCAGGGGGACCACGAGCAGTACTTC.

J is TRBJ2-7 and V is TRBV12-3 or TRBV12-4; D not certain. This CDR3 has 11 amino acids. V lost 5 bases to trimming and J lost 4 bases, with 6 bases between them. CDR3 nucleotide sequence: TGTGCCAGCAGTCGAGGATACGAGCAGTACTTC. It encodes CASSRGYEQYF.

The chain couples TRBV12-3 or TRBV12-4 to TRBJ2-5, with a weak D call TRBD1 (6 bases). Trimming removed 6 bases from V and 4 bases from J, with 12 bases in between. The CDR3 sequence is 13 residues long. The CDR3 loop is CASSPRGAETQYF. Written as DNA, the CDR3 is TGTGCCAGCAGCCCCAGGGGTGCAGAGACCCAGTACTTC.

The J gene is TRBJ1-1, the V gene TRBV28; D not certain. CDR3 length: 14 amino acids. With 4 bases removed from V and 9 bases from J, the gap between germline ends came to 18 bases. Looked up from germline, CDR1 is MDHEN and CDR2 is SYDVKM. The CDR3 sequence: CASSSRAGANKAFF. The CDR3 DNA reads TGTGCCAGCAGTTCGAGGGCGGGCGCAAATAAAGCTTTCTTT.

The chain couples TRBV6-5 to TRBJ1-6, with 9 positions matching TRBD1. The CDR3 length is 16 residues. In germline, CDR1 is MNHEY, CDR2 SVGAGI. Germline trimming cut 2 bases from V and 9 bases from J; bases unmatched to any gene: 8. The CDR3 protein is CASSYGPGQGGSPLHF. DNA for the CDR3: TGTGCCAGCAGTTACGGTCCGGGACAGGGAGGTTCACCCCTCCACTTT.

The rearrangement uses TRBV7-8 and TRBJ2-1; the match to TRBD1 covers 8 bases. This CDR3 spans 16 amino acids. Germline trimming cut 5 bases from V and 8 bases from J; bases unmatched to any gene: 14. CDR1 and CDR2 (germline): SGHVS, FQNEAQ. This CDR3 is CASSPGQGASSHEQFF. For the CDR3, the DNA is TGTGCCAGCAGCCCCGGACAGGGTGCGTCTAGCCATGAGCAGTTCTTC.

The count of this clone is one. V and J are TRBV7-2 and TRBJ1-2, with 7 nucleotides matching TRBD1. After removal of 1 base from V and 6 bases from J, the junction contained 11 bases not matched to a gene. Germline V lookup: CDR1 SGHTA, CDR2 FQGNSA. CDR3 size: 16 residues. The CDR3 nucleotides read TGTGCCAGCAGCTTAGGCCCAGGACAGGTTAAGGATGGCTACACCTTC. Its protein is CASSLGPGQVKDGYTF.

V and J are TRBV6-6 and TRBJ2-5; TRBD2 agrees at 11 bases. The CDR3 loop spans 15 amino acids. Germline values: CDR1 MNHNY, CDR2 SVGAGI (reference sequence). The J segment lost 4 bases and the V segment lost 1 base, leaving 2 bases of the junction unmatched. As DNA, the CDR3 is TGTGCCAGCAGTTACTTTGGGACTAGCGGAGAGACCCAGTACTTC. Protein sequence: CASSYFGTSGETQYF.

CDR3 sequence: CSVPSVDMDTHRSGEKLFF. The CDR3 bases are TGCAGCGTTCCGTCCGTGGATATGGATACGCATAGGTCGGGTGAAAAACTGTTTTTT. This sequence joins TRBV29-1 and TRBJ1-4; D unclear. V was cut by 5 bases and J by 7 bases, with 32 bases left in between. This CDR3 is built from 19 residues. Germline V gene data show CDR1 as SQVTM and CDR2 as ANQGSEA.

This sequence joins TRBV12-3 or TRBV12-4 and TRBJ2-5; 8 bases agree with TRBD2. The CDR3 spans 13 residues. With V trimmed by 4 bases and J by 5 bases, 3 bases remained unmatched. CDR3: CASSSAGGETQYF. The CDR3, as DNA: TGTGCCAGCAGTTCTGCGGGGGGTGAGACCCAGTACTTC.

This chain connects TRBV11-2 to TRBJ2-7; TRBD1 might be the D (5 bases). Germline loops: CDR1 SGHAT, CDR2 FQNNGV. V was shortened by 0 bases and J by 5 bases, with 17 bases between the two germline ends. This CDR3 spans 16 amino acids. DNA for the CDR3: TGTGCCAGCAGCTTAGATCGGGTTTGGGGCGCCCACGAGCAGTACTTC. Encoded protein: CASSLDRVWGAHEQYF. Together with reference TRBV11-2 and TRBJ2-7, the CDR3 gives the full variable domain: EAGVAQSPRYKIIEKRQSVAFWCNPISGHATLYWYQQILGQGPKLLIQFQNNGVVDDSQLPKDRFSAERLKGVDSTLKIQPAKLEDSAVYLCASSLDRVWGAHEQYFGPGTRLTVT.

V is TRBV21-1 and J is TRBJ1-1; whether TRBD1, the table's D call, matches the DNA was not checked. TRBV21-1 is marked as a pseudogene. The CDR3 consists of 17 residues. CDR3 residues: CASSKDGTGGINTEAFF. The DNA for the CDR3 is TGTGCCAGCAGCAAAGATGGGACAGGGGGCATTAACACTGAAGCTTTCTTT.

As DNA, the CDR3 is TGTGCCAGCAGCTCGGGCAAACTAGCGGGGGCAGATACGCAGTATTTT. Amino acids: CASSSGKLAGADTQYF. V is TRBV7-9 and J is TRBJ2-3; TRBD2 matches 11 bases. This CDR3 spans 16 amino acids. V shed 4 bases, J shed 4 bases, and the junction held 7 bases outside the gene matches. In germline, CDR1 is SEHNR, CDR2 FQNEAQ (reference sequence).